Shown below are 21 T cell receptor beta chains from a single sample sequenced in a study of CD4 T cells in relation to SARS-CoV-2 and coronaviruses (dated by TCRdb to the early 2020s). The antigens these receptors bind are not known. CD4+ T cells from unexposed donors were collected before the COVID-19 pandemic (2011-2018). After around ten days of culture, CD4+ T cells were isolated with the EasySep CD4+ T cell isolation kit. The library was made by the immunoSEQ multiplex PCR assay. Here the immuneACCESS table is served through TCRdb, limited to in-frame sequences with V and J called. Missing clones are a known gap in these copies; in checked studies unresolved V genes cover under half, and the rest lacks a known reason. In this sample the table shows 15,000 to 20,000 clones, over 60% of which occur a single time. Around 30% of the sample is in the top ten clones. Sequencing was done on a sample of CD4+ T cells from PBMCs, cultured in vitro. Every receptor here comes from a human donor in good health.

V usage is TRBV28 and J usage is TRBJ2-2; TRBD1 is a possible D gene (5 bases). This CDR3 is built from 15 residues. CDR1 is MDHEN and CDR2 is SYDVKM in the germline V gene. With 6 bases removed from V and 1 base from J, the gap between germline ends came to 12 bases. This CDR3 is CASRKTALNTGELFF. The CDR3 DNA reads TGTGCCAGCAGGAAGACAGCCTTGAACACCGGGGAGCTGTTTTTT.

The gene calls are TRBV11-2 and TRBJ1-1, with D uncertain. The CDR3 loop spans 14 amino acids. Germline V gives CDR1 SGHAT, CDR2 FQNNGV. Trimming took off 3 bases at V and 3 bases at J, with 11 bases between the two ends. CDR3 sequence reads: CASSLAGVHTEAFF. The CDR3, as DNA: TGTGCCAGCAGCTTGGCCGGGGTGCACACTGAAGCTTTCTTT.

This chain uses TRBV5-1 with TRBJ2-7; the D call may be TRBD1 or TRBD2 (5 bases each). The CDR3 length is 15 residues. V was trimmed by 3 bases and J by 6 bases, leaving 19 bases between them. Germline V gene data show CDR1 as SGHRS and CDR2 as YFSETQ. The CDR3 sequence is CASSSLSGTPGEQYF. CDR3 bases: TGCGCCAGCAGCTCACTTTCAGGGACGCCCGGCGAGCAGTACTTC. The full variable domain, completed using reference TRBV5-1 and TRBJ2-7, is KAGVTQTPRYLIKTRGQQVTLSCSPISGHRSVSWYQQTPGQGLQFLFEYFSETQRNKGNFPGRFSGRQFSNSRSEMNVSTLELGDSALYLCASSSLSGTPGEQYFGPGTRLTVT.

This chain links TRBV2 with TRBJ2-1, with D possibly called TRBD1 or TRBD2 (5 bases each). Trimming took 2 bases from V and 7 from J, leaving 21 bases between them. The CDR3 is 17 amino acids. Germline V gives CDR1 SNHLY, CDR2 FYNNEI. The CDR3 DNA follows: TGTGCCAGCAGTGAATTAGGGAGACAGCTCTTATTTAATGAGCAGTTCTTC. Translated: CASSELGRQLLFNEQFF.

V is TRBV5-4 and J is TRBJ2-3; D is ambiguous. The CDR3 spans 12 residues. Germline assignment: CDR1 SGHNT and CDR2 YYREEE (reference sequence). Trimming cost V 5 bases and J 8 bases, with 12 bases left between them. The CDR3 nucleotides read TGTGCCAGCAGATCCGACCAAGGTACGCAGTATTTT. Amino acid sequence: CASRSDQGTQYF.

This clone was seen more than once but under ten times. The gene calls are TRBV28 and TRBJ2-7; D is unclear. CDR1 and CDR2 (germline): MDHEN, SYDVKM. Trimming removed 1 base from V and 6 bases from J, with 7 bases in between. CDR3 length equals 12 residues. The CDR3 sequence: CASSLSTGEQYF. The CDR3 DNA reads TGTGCCAGCAGTTTATCCACGGGCGAGCAGTACTTC.

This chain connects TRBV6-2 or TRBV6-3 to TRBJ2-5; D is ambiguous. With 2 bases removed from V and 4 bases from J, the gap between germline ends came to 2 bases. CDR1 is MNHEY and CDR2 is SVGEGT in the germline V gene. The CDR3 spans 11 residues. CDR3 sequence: CASSYPETQYF. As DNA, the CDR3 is TGTGCCAGCAGTTACCCAGAGACCCAGTACTTC.

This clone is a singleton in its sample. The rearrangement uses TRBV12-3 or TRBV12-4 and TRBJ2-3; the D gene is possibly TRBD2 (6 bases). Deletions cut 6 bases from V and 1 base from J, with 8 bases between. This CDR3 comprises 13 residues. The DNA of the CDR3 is TGTGCCAGCAGAGGGACTGGCACAGATACGCAGTATTTT. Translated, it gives CASRGTGTDTQYF.

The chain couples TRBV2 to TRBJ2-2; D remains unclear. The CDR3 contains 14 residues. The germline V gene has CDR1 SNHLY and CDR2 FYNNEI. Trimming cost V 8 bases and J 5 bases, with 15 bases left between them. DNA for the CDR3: TGTGCCAGCGGTGCCCGGCTTGGTACCGGGGAGCTGTTTTTT. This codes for CASGARLGTGELFF.

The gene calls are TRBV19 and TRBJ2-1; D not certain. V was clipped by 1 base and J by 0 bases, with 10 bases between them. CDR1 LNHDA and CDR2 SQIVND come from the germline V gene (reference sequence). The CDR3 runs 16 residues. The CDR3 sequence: CASSIGLVYSYNEQFF. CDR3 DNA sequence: TGTGCCAGTAGTATAGGTCTCGTTTACTCCTACAATGAGCAGTTCTTC.

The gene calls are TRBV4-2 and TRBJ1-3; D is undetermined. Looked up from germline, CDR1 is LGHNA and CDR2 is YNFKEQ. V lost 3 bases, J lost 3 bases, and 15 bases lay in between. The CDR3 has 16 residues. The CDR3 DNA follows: TGTGCCAGCAGCCAGGCCCCGCCTTCCTTTGGAAACACCATATATTTT. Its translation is CASSQAPPSFGNTIYF.

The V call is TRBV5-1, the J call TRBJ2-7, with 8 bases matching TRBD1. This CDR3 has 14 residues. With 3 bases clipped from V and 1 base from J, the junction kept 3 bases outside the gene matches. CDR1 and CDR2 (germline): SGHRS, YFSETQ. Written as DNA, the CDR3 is TGCGCCAGCAGCTCCGGACAGGGATCCTACGAGCAGTACTTC. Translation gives CASSSGQGSYEQYF.

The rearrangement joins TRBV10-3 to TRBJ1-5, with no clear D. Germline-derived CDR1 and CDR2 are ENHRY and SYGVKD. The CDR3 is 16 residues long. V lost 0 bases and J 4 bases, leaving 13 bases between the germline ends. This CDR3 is CAISESVLAVNQPQHF. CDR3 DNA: TGTGCCATCAGTGAGTCGGTGTTGGCAGTTAATCAGCCCCAGCATTTT.

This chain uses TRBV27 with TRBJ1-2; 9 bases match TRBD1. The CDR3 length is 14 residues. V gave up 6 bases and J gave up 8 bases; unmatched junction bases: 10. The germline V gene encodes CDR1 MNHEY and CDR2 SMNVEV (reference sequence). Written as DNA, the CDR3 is TGTGCCAGCAGGTTAACAGGGGGCGCAGGAGGCTACACCTTC. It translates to CASRLTGGAGGYTF.

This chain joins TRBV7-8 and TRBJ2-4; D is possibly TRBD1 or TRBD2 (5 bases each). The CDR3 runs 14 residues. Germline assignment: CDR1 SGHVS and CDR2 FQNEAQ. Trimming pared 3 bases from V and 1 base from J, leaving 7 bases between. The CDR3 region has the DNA TGTGCCAGCAGCTTCAGGGAGGCCAAAAACATTCAGTACTTC. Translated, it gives CASSFREAKNIQYF.

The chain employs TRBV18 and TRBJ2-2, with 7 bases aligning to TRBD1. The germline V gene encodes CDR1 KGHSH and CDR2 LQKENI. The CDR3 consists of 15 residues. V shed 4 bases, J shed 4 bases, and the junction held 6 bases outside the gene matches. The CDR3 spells CASSLRTGLTGELFF. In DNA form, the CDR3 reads TGTGCCAGCTCACTCAGGACAGGTCTCACCGGGGAGCTGTTTTTT. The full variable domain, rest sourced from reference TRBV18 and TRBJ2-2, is NAGVMQNPRHLVRRRGQEARLRCSPMKGHSHVYWYRQLPEEGLKFMVYLQKENIIDESGMPKERFSAEFPKEGPSILRIQQVVRGDSAAYFCASSLRTGLTGELFFGEGSRLTVL.

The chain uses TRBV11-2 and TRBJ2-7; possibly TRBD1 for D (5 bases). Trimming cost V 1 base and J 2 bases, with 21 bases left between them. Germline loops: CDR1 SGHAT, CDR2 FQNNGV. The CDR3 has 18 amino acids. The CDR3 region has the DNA TGTGCCAGCAGCTTAGTTCCAGGGATGAGATCTAAAACCTACGAGCAGTACTTC. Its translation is CASSLVPGMRSKTYEQYF.

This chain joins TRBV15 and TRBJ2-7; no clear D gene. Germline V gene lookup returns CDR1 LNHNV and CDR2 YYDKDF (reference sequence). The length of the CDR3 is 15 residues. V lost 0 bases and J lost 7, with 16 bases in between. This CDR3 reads CATSRDQAGSREQYF. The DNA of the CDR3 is TGTGCCACCAGCAGAGATCAGGCAGGCTCAAGGGAGCAGTACTTC. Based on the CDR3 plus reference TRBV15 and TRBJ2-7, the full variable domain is DAMVIQNPRYQVTQFGKPVTLSCSQTLNHNVMYWYQQKSSQAPKLLFHYYDKDFNNEADTPDNFQSRRPNTSFCFLDIRSPGLGDTAMYLCATSRDQAGSREQYFGPGTRLTVT.

For the CDR3, the DNA is TGTGCCAGTAGTATCCCCGGGTCACCCCTCCACTTT. Translated, it gives CASSIPGSPLHF. V gene TRBV19 combines with J gene TRBJ1-6; D is unresolved. This CDR3 contains 12 residues. Trimming cost V 3 bases and J 10 bases, with 7 bases left between them. Germline V gene lookup returns CDR1 LNHDA and CDR2 SQIVND (reference sequence). The whole variable domain, remainder taken from reference TRBV19 and TRBJ1-6, is DGGITQSPKYLFRKEGQNVTLSCEQNLNHDAMYWYRQDPGQGLRLIYYSQIVNDFQKGDIAEGYSVSREKKESFPLTVTSAQKNPTAFYLCASSIPGSPLHFGNGTRLTVT.

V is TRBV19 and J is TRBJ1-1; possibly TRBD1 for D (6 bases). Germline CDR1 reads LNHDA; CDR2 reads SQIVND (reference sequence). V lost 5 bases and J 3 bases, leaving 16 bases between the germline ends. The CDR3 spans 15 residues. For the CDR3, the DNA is TGTGCCAGTAGTCCAATAGGACAGTCGTACACTGAAGCTTTCTTT. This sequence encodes CASSPIGQSYTEAFF. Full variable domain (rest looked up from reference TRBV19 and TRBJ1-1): DGGITQSPKYLFRKEGQNVTLSCEQNLNHDAMYWYRQDPGQGLRLIYYSQIVNDFQKGDIAEGYSVSREKKESFPLTVTSAQKNPTAFYLCASSPIGQSYTEAFFGQGTRLTVV.

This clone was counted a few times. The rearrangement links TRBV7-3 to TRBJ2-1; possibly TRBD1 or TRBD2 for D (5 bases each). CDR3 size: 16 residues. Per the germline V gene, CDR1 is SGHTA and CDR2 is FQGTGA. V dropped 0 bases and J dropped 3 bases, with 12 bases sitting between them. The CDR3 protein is CASSLTPGTFYNEQFF. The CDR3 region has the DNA TGTGCCAGCAGCTTAACCCCCGGGACCTTCTACAATGAGCAGTTCTTC.